Following are 14 T cell receptor beta chains from one sample sequenced in a study of cytomegalovirus exposure and HLA in healthy donors. Assay: immunoSEQ multiplex PCR; the TCRdb copy retains only in-frame clones and omits some. Seen here are 120,000 or so clones, 88% observed once, and the top ten hold roughly 1.4%. Sequencing was carried out using PBMCs. The receptors derive from a woman aged 25 to 39 in good health and CMV-seropositive.

V usage is TRBV28 and J usage is TRBJ2-2; a possible D gene is TRBD2 (6 bases). From germline, CDR1 is MDHEN and CDR2 SYDVKM. The CDR3 extends over 15 amino acids. V was cut by 5 bases and J by 3 bases, with 13 bases left in between. Here the CDR3 DNA reads TGTGCCAGCAGTCCCCGGGACTTTTACACCGGGGAGCTGTTTTTT. Amino acid sequence: CASSPRDFYTGELFF.

This clone was picked up a small number of times. The chain recombines TRBV4-3 with TRBJ2-2, with a tentative D call TRBD1 (6 bases). With 2 bases removed from V and 7 bases from J, the gap between germline ends came to 11 bases. Per germline, CDR1 LGHNA and CDR2 YSLEER. There are 14 residues in the CDR3. The CDR3 is CASSQMGAVGELFF. CDR3 sequence (DNA): TGCGCCAGCAGCCAAATGGGGGCAGTCGGGGAGCTGTTTTTT.

J is TRBJ1-5 and V is TRBV12-5, with D possibly matching TRBD1 (5 bases). CDR1 and CDR2 (germline): LGHNT, FRNRAP. The CDR3 is 23 amino acids. Trimming left V 0 bases short and J 0 bases short, with 30 bases between. CDR3 sequence reads: CASGLVIRWQGGSGLDSNQPQHF. The DNA of the CDR3 is TGTGCTAGTGGTTTGGTGATCCGATGGCAGGGAGGTTCCGGTCTCGATAGCAATCAGCCCCAGCATTTT. The variable domain in full, completed from reference TRBV12-5 and TRBJ1-5, reads DARVTQTPRHKVTEMGQEVTMRCQPILGHNTVFWYRQTMMQGLELLAYFRNRAPLDDSGMPKDRFSAEMPDATLATLKIQPSEPRDSAVYFCASGLVIRWQGGSGLDSNQPQHFGDGTRLSIL.

CDR3 residues: CASGPGQGLYGYTF. The DNA of the CDR3 is TGTGCTAGTGGTCCCGGACAGGGGTTATATGGCTACACCTTC. The V call is TRBV12-5, the J call TRBJ1-2; TRBD1 aligns across 9 bases. Germline V lookup: CDR1 LGHNT, CDR2 FRNRAP. Unmatched junction bases numbered 6, after V lost 5 bases and J lost 5 bases. This CDR3 is built from 14 residues.

V usage is TRBV5-3 and J usage is TRBJ2-2; 7 nucleotides agree with TRBD2. TRBV5-3 is designated an ORF whose function remains uncertain. CDR3 length: 16 amino acids. With V trimmed by 5 bases and J by 2 bases, 9 bases remained unmatched. The CDR3 DNA follows: TGTGCCAGAAGGCAGTCCCAGCGGGGAAACACCGGGGAGCTGTTTTTT. It codes for CARRQSQRGNTGELFF.

This clone was seen a handful of times. This chain uses TRBV10-3 with TRBJ2-7, with 11 bases matching TRBD2. The CDR3 totals 15 residues. V dropped 3 bases and J dropped 4; count of bases not matched to a gene: 5. Germline-derived CDR1 and CDR2 are ENHRY and SYGVKD. The CDR3: CAISEGLAGVYEQYF. The CDR3 region has the DNA TGTGCCATCAGTGAAGGACTAGCGGGTGTGTACGAGCAGTACTTC.

The CDR3 sequence is CASSETSGGLYEQYF. CDR3 DNA: TGTGCCAGCAGTGAAACTAGCGGGGGGTTATACGAGCAGTACTTC. V usage is TRBV2 and J usage is TRBJ2-7; 12 bases agree with TRBD2. The length of the CDR3 is 15 residues. Germline CDR1 and CDR2: SNHLY and FYNNEI. J was trimmed by 4 bases and V by 2 bases; bases with no gene match: 3.

This chain links TRBV5-1 with TRBJ1-2; 7 bases align to TRBD1. Germline V gives CDR1 SGHRS, CDR2 YFSETQ. V dropped 0 bases and J dropped 5; count of bases not matched to a gene: 7. The CDR3 loop spans 15 amino acids. In DNA, the CDR3 is TGCGCCAGCAGCTTGGACGCGGGACAGTCATATGGCTACACCTTC. Translating gives CASSLDAGQSYGYTF.

The rearrangement joins TRBV4-3 to TRBJ2-1; TRBD2 aligns across 14 bases. The CDR3 has 14 amino acids. Trimming removed 4 bases from V and 12 bases from J; junction bases left unmatched: 5. Germline lookup yields CDR1 LGHNA and CDR2 YSLEER. Written as DNA, the CDR3 is TGCGCCAGCAGCCCTGGGACTAGCGGGGGCCTGCAGTTCTTC. Amino acid sequence: CASSPGTSGGLQFF.

This clone has just one count. V usage is TRBV6-5 and J usage is TRBJ2-6, with D unclear. CDR1 and CDR2 from the germline V gene are MNHEY and SVGAGI. This CDR3 has 14 residues. Trimming shortened V by 6 bases and J by 0 bases, and 6 bases separated the two germline ends. Here the CDR3 DNA reads TGTGCCAGCAGCCCCTCCTCTGGGGCCAACGTCCTGACTTTC. Amino acid sequence: CASSPSSGANVLTF.

This sequence joins TRBV28 and TRBJ2-3; TRBD2 might be the D (5 bases). V lost 8 bases to trimming and J lost 7 bases, with 16 bases between them. CDR3 length equals 13 residues. The germline V gene has CDR1 MDHEN and CDR2 SYDVKM. CDR3 sequence: CASGKDSPYTQYF. In DNA form, the CDR3 reads TGTGCCAGCGGCAAGGACTCCCCGTATACGCAGTATTTT.

This chain uses TRBV6-5 with TRBJ2-4; D may be TRBD2 (5 bases). Trimming cost V 0 bases and J 9 bases, with 15 bases left between them. This CDR3 region has 15 residues. Germline V gives CDR1 MNHEY, CDR2 SVGAGI. The CDR3 coding sequence is TGTGCCAGCAGTTACTCGAGAGTAGGAGAGGGCATTCAGTACTTC. The encoded protein is CASSYSRVGEGIQYF.

This rearrangement joins TRBV7-2 to TRBJ2-7; 7 bases line up with TRBD2. The V segment lost 0 bases and the J segment 2 bases; nucleotides outside the gene matches: 7. The CDR3 consists of 16 residues. Germline CDR1 reads SGHTA; CDR2 reads FQGNSA. The CDR3 region is CASSLAPSGPTYEQYF. CDR3 bases: TGTGCCAGCAGCTTAGCACCTAGCGGACCCACCTACGAGCAGTACTTC. The complete variable domain, with remaining parts taken from reference TRBV7-2 and TRBJ2-7, reads GAGVSQSPSNKVTEKGKDVELRCDPISGHTALYWYRQSLGQGLEFLIYFQGNSAPDKSGLPSDRFSAERTGGSVSTLTIQRTQQEDSAVYLCASSLAPSGPTYEQYFGPGTRLTVT.

The V gene is TRBV2, the J gene TRBJ1-1, with D hard to call. V dropped 5 bases and J dropped 1 base, with 14 bases sitting between them. This CDR3 region has 15 residues. Germline V gene sequence: CDR1 SNHLY, CDR2 FYNNEI. The CDR3 DNA sequence: TGTGCCAGCAGTATAAGTAAGCGGTCGAACACTGAAGCTTTCTTT. It is translated as CASSISKRSNTEAFF.